One and the same sample provided the 12 T cell receptor beta chains below, sequenced in a study of human T cells and chemical hapten exposure. TCRdb recomputed calls from the RACE reads with MiXCR, one row per CDR3 protein. The sample has roughly 84,000 distinct CDR3 sequences, 8.5% to 12% seen once. As to time point: patch test 2, 6 weeks after DPC sensitization. This sample's treatment: therapeutic diphenylcyclopropenone sensitization with weekly scalp DPC. The material sequenced was whole blood, taken in connection with sensitization to the hapten diphenylcyclopropenone (DPC). Every receptor here comes from a woman aged 45 to 65 with alopecia areata. Some clones in this sample may be carry-over from other donors' samples.

This clonotype was seen repeatedly, ten times or more. The chain combines TRBV6-2 or TRBV6-3 with TRBJ2-1; a possible D gene is TRBD2 (5 bases). Germline V gene lookup returns CDR1 MNHEY and CDR2 SVGEGT. The V and J ends lost 6 bases and 8 bases respectively, with 11 bases between them. This CDR3 comprises 12 residues. The CDR3 reads CASSTRNYEQFF. CDR3 nucleotides: TGTGCCAGCAGCACTAGGAATTATGAGCAGTTCTTC.

This clonotype appeared many times. The chain carries TRBV3-1 and TRBJ1-1, with 9 positions matching TRBD1. Germline CDR1 and CDR2: LGHDT and YNNKEL (reference sequence). V dropped 4 bases and J dropped 5; count of bases not matched to a gene: 5. This CDR3 has 14 amino acids. CDR3 coding DNA: TGTGCCAGCAGCCGGGACAGGGTTGTTACTGAAGCTTTCTTT. Translation: CASSRDRVVTEAFF.

This clonotype was recorded at least ten times. The chain combines TRBV4-1 with TRBJ2-1; TRBD2 matches 8 bases. Germline CDR1 MGHRA, CDR2 YSYEKL. The CDR3 spans 16 residues. Germline trimming cut 4 bases from V and 6 bases from J; bases unmatched to any gene: 11. The CDR3 protein is CASSPLTSGAFNEQFF. The CDR3 DNA reads TGCGCCAGCAGCCCGCTAACTAGCGGAGCTTTCAATGAGCAGTTCTTC.

The chain combines TRBV28 with TRBJ2-3; weak D call: TRBD2 (5 bases). The CDR3 is 16 amino acids. Germline V lookup: CDR1 MDHEN, CDR2 SYDVKM. V lost 3 bases to trimming and J lost 0 bases, with 13 bases between them. The CDR3 is CASSFRGSVSTDTQYF. As DNA, the CDR3 is TGTGCCAGCAGTTTTCGAGGGAGTGTTAGCACAGATACGCAGTATTTT.

This clonotype was counted between two and nine times. The V and J genes are TRBV29-1 and TRBJ2-7; D ambiguous. There are 11 residues in the CDR3. Per germline, CDR1 SQVTM and CDR2 ANQGSEA. The CDR3 protein is CSTSPRDEQYF. The CDR3 DNA reads TGCAGTACCTCTCCCCGGGACGAGCAGTACTTC.

The chain recombines TRBV28 with TRBJ2-7; D gene uncertain. CDR3 length: 13 amino acids. The germline V gene encodes CDR1 MDHEN and CDR2 SYDVKM. The germline V and J ends were trimmed by 4 bases and 4 bases, with 11 bases remaining between them. CDR3 amino acids: CASSSSHAYEQYF. For the CDR3, the DNA is TGTGCCAGCAGTTCATCTCACGCGTACGAGCAGTACTTC.

A few counts support this clonotype. The chain couples TRBV14 to TRBJ1-6; maybe TRBD1 (6 bases). Germline V lookup: CDR1 SGHDN, CDR2 FVKESK. V gave up 1 base and J gave up 6 bases, with 13 bases separating them. This CDR3 spans 16 amino acids. CDR3 in amino acids: CASSQGGRGGNSPLHF. As DNA, the CDR3 is TGTGCCAGCAGCCAAGGGGGCAGGGGTGGTAATTCACCCCTCCACTTT.

In this sample, this clonotype turned up many times. The CDR3, as DNA: TGTGCCATCAGTGAGTCCACAGACAATGAGCAGTTCTTC. This encodes CAISESTDNEQFF. The rearrangement joins TRBV10-3 to TRBJ2-1, with D hard to call. The length of the CDR3 is 13 residues. V was pared by 0 bases and J by 5 bases, with 5 bases between. Germline V CDR1 and CDR2: ENHRY, SYGVKD.

The V and J genes are TRBV11-2 and TRBJ2-7; D remains ambiguous. Deletions cut 0 bases from V and 5 bases from J, with 14 bases between. CDR1 SGHAT and CDR2 FQNNGV come from the germline V gene. CDR3 length equals 15 residues. CDR3 sequence (DNA): TGTGCCAGCAGCTTAGATTTGGGTCCATCGGACGAGCAGTACTTC. This codes for CASSLDLGPSDEQYF.

V gene TRBV18 combines with J gene TRBJ1-3, with D uncertain. Trimming shortened V by 2 bases and J by 0 bases, and 8 bases separated the two germline ends. Germline V gene data show CDR1 as KGHSH and CDR2 as LQKENI. This CDR3 has 15 amino acids. CDR3 DNA sequence: TGTGCCAGCTCACCAGGCGTAGACTCTGGAAACACCATATATTTT. Translated, it gives CASSPGVDSGNTIYF.

This clonotype was seen ten or more times. This chain joins TRBV27 and TRBJ1-2, with D perhaps matching TRBD1 (5 bases). The CDR3 has 14 amino acids. Trimming cost V 6 bases and J 4 bases, with 15 bases left between them. Germline CDR1 MNHEY, CDR2 SMNVEV (reference sequence). The CDR3 DNA reads TGTGCCAGCAGGCCCCCGGGGCCCTTCTATGGCTACACCTTC. It yields the protein CASRPPGPFYGYTF.

This clonotype was observed many times. The rearrangement joins TRBV12-3 or TRBV12-4 to TRBJ1-2, with D perhaps matching TRBD1 (5 bases). This CDR3 comprises 14 residues. The germline V and J ends were trimmed by 2 bases and 8 bases, with 15 bases remaining between them. The chain's CDR3 is CASSLRGTAGGYTF. In DNA form, the CDR3 reads TGTGCCAGCAGTTTAAGAGGGACGGCGGGCGGCTACACCTTC.